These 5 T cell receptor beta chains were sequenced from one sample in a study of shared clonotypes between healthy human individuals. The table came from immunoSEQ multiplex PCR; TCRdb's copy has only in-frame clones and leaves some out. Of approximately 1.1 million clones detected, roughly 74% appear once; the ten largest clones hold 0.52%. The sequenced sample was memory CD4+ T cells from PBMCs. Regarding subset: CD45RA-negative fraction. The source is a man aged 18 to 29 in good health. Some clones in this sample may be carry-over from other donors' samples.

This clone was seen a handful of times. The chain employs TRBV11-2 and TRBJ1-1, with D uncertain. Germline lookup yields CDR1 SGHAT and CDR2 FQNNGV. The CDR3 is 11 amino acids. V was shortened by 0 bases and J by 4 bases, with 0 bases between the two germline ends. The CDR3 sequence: CASSLDTEAFF. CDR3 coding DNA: TGTGCCAGCAGCTTAGACACTGAAGCTTTCTTT.

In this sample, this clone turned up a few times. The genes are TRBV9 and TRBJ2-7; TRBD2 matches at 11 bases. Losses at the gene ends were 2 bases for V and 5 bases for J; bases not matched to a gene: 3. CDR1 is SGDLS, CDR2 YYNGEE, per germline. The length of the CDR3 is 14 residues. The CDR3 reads CASSVSGRVHEQYF. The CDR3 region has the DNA TGTGCCAGCAGCGTTAGCGGGAGGGTCCACGAGCAGTACTTC.

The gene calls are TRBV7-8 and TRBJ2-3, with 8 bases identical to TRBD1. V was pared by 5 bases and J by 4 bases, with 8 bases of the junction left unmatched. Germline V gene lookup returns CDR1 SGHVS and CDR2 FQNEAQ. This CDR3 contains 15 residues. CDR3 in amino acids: CASSLRQGWADTQYF. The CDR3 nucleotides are TGTGCCAGCAGCCTCCGACAGGGGTGGGCAGATACGCAGTATTTT.

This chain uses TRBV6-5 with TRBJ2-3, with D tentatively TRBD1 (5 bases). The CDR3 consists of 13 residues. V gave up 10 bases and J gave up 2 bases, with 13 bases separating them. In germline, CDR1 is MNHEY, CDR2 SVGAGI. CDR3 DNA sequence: TGTGCCATCCGAATTGGGGCCACAGATACGCAGTATTTT. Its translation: CAIRIGATDTQYF.

For the CDR3, the DNA is TGCAGTGCAGCGGGACAAGATGAGCAGTTCTTC. Translated, it gives CSAAGQDEQFF. The chain combines TRBV20-1 with TRBJ2-1, with D possibly TRBD2 on 7 matching bases. Germline-derived CDR1 and CDR2 are DFQATT and SNEGSKA (reference sequence). V was shortened by 6 bases and J by 8 bases, with 11 bases between the two germline ends. The CDR3 is 11 residues long.